A selection of T cell receptor beta chains follows, all from one sample in a study of blood T cell repertoires in COVID-19. Assay: immunoSEQ multiplex PCR; the TCRdb copy retains only in-frame clones and omits some. This table has over 600,000 clones, over 80% appearing once. The specimen was peripheral blood. These receptors were obtained from a young woman with acute or convalescent COVID-19. Each CDR3 is given with its conserved first and last residue. A D gene is named only where the DNA matches it firmly. The size field is filled for only some rows; it gives once, few, many or a size class.

CDR3 length: 14
clone size: .
D gene: .
V gene: TRBV6-5
J gene: TRBJ2-2
CDR3 DNA: TGTGCCAGCACCCCAACAGTGAACACCGGGGAGCTGTTTTTT
CDR3 protein: CASTPTVNTGELFF

CDR3 length: 16
clone size: .
D gene: TRBD1
V gene: TRBV18
J gene: TRBJ1-1
CDR3 DNA: TGTGCCAGCTCGCCACGACAGGGGCTGATGAACACTGAAGCTTTCTTT
CDR3 protein: CASSPRQGLMNTEAFF

CDR3 length: 17
clone size: .
D gene: TRBD2
V gene: TRBV10-3
J gene: TRBJ2-6
CDR3 DNA: TGTGCCATCAGTAGTGGCGGGGGGGCTTCTGGGGCCAACGTCCTGACTTTC
CDR3 protein: CAISSGGGASGANVLTF

CDR3 length: 14
clone size: .
D gene: .
V gene: TRBV7-2
J gene: TRBJ2-3
CDR3 DNA: TGTGCCAGCAGCTTAAGAAGCCCCACAGATACGCAGTATTTT
CDR3 protein: CASSLRSPTDTQYF

CDR3 length: 13
clone size: .
D gene: .
V gene: TRBV28
J gene: TRBJ1-6
CDR3 DNA: TGTGCCAGCAGTTTGCTTCTGGCAGAACCCCTCCACTTT
CDR3 protein: CASSLLLAEPLHF

CDR3 length: 17
clone size: .
D gene: TRBD2
V gene: TRBV4-1
J gene: TRBJ2-3
CDR3 DNA: TGCGCCAGCAGGAAGGGGGGACTAGCGGGGAGCACAGATACGCAGTATTTT
CDR3 protein: CASRKGGLAGSTDTQYF

CDR3 length: 18
clone size: .
D gene: .
V gene: TRBV9
J gene: TRBJ2-6
CDR3 DNA: TGTGCCAGCAGCGTAGACGCGGGGGCGCACTCTGGGGCCAACGTCCTGACTTTC
CDR3 protein: CASSVDAGAHSGANVLTF

CDR3 length: 16
clone size: once
D gene: TRBD1
V gene: TRBV24-1
J gene: TRBJ1-5
CDR3 DNA: TGTGCCACCAGTGATTCGGCGACAGGGAATAATCAGCCCCAGCATTTT
CDR3 protein: CATSDSATGNNQPQHF

CDR3 length: 18
clone size: .
D gene: TRBD2
V gene: TRBV5-1
J gene: TRBJ2-1
CDR3 DNA: TGCGCCAGCAGCCCGGGACTAGCGGGGACCCTCTCCTACAATGAGCAGTTCTTC
CDR3 protein: CASSPGLAGTLSYNEQFF

CDR3 length: 12
clone size: few
D gene: .
V gene: TRBV7-9
J gene: TRBJ1-1
CDR3 DNA: TGTGCCAGCAGCTTAATTCGGAGTGAAGCTTTCTTT
CDR3 protein: CASSLIRSEAFF

CDR3 length: 12
clone size: .
D gene: .
V gene: TRBV12-3/TRBV12-4
J gene: TRBJ2-7
CDR3 DNA: TGTGCCAGCAGTTTAGTACTCTACGAGCAGTACTTC
CDR3 protein: CASSLVLYEQYF

CDR3 length: 16
clone size: .
D gene: .
V gene: TRBV6-1
J gene: TRBJ2-3
CDR3 DNA: TGTGCCAGCAGTGCCCCCAATGCGGGCGGGACAGATACGCAGTATTTT
CDR3 protein: CASSAPNAGGTDTQYF

CDR3 length: 12
clone size: .
D gene: .
V gene: TRBV11-2
J gene: TRBJ1-2
CDR3 DNA: TGTGCCAGCAGGGCAGGTTCGTCTGGCTACACCTTC
CDR3 protein: CASRAGSSGYTF

CDR3 length: 20
clone size: .
D gene: TRBD1
V gene: TRBV4-1
J gene: TRBJ1-2
CDR3 DNA: TGCGCCAGCAGCCCAGGGGGCGGTAGGGTGGAAGGGAAGTCTAACTATGGCTACACCTTC
CDR3 protein: CASSPGGGRVEGKSNYGYTF

CDR3 length: 17
clone size: .
D gene: TRBD1
V gene: TRBV4-3
J gene: TRBJ1-1
CDR3 DNA: TGCGCCAGCAGCCAAGTTATGGGACAGGGACTTAGCACTGAAGCTTTCTTT
CDR3 protein: CASSQVMGQGLSTEAFF

CDR3 length: 15
clone size: .
D gene: TRBD1
V gene: TRBV5-8
J gene: TRBJ1-2
CDR3 DNA: TGTGCCAGCACAGGGGGCCCACACGTCAACTATGGCTACACCTTC
CDR3 protein: CASTGGPHVNYGYTF

CDR3 length: 13
clone size: .
D gene: .
V gene: TRBV12-3/TRBV12-4
J gene: TRBJ1-2
CDR3 DNA: TGTGCCAGCAGTTTTGCAGGAAACTATGGCTACACCTTC
CDR3 protein: CASSFAGNYGYTF

CDR3 length: 13
clone size: .
D gene: .
V gene: TRBV5-6
J gene: TRBJ2-7
CDR3 DNA: TGTGCCAGCAGCTTGGCTGACGGGTACGAGCAGTACTTC
CDR3 protein: CASSLADGYEQYF

CDR3 length: 14
clone size: .
D gene: .
V gene: TRBV20-1
J gene: TRBJ2-7
CDR3 DNA: TGCAGTGCTAGTGGTCTTATGAGCTCCTACGAGCAGTACTTC
CDR3 protein: CSASGLMSSYEQYF

CDR3 length: 13
clone size: .
D gene: .
V gene: TRBV11-2
J gene: TRBJ1-5
CDR3 DNA: TGTGCCAGCAGCTTAGATCTTAGTCAGCCCCAGCATTTT
CDR3 protein: CASSLDLSQPQHF

CDR3 length: 15
clone size: .
D gene: TRBD1
V gene: TRBV7-2
J gene: TRBJ2-1
CDR3 DNA: TGTGCCAGCAGCTGGGGACAGGGGGTCTACAATGAGCAGTTCTTC
CDR3 protein: CASSWGQGVYNEQFF

CDR3 length: 14
clone size: .
D gene: .
V gene: TRBV9
J gene: TRBJ2-4
CDR3 DNA: TGTGCCAGCAGCGTAGCTGGGGAGGGGGGTATTCAGTACTTC
CDR3 protein: CASSVAGEGGIQYF

CDR3 length: 15
clone size: .
D gene: .
V gene: TRBV2
J gene: TRBJ1-5
CDR3 DNA: TGTGCCAGCAGTAGAGGCAGGGGTGGCAATCAGCCCCAGCATTTT
CDR3 protein: CASSRGRGGNQPQHF

CDR3 length: 17
clone size: .
D gene: TRBD1
V gene: TRBV3-1/TRBV3-2
J gene: TRBJ2-1
CDR3 DNA: TGTGCCAGCAGCCAAGATTACCAGGGGGTGGTCTACAATGAGCAGTTCTTC
CDR3 protein: CASSQDYQGVVYNEQFF

CDR3 length: 15
clone size: .
D gene: TRBD1
V gene: TRBV19
J gene: TRBJ1-1
CDR3 DNA: TGTGCCAGTAATGAACGGGACAGAGGGGACACTGAAGCTTTCTTT
CDR3 protein: CASNERDRGDTEAFF

CDR3 length: 16
clone size: .
D gene: TRBD1
V gene: TRBV14
J gene: TRBJ2-7
CDR3 DNA: TGTGCCAGCAGCCAAGTATTGGGACAGGGTGTCCACGAGCAGTACTTC
CDR3 protein: CASSQVLGQGVHEQYF

CDR3 length: 15
clone size: .
D gene: .
V gene: TRBV6-6
J gene: TRBJ1-5
CDR3 DNA: TGTGCCAGCAGTTACGCCGAACTTATCAATCAGCCCCAGCATTTT
CDR3 protein: CASSYAELINQPQHF

CDR3 length: 18
clone size: once
D gene: TRBD2
V gene: TRBV6-2/TRBV6-3
J gene: TRBJ2-7
CDR3 DNA: TGTGCCAGCAGTCTTCTAACTAGCGGGGGGGCCCTCTCCTACGAGCAGTACTTC
CDR3 protein: CASSLLTSGGALSYEQYF

CDR3 length: 14
clone size: .
D gene: .
V gene: TRBV5-1
J gene: TRBJ1-1
CDR3 DNA: TGCGCCAGCAGCTTAGGCCGACAGGCCACTGAAGCTTTCTTT
CDR3 protein: CASSLGRQATEAFF

CDR3 length: 11
clone size: .
D gene: .
V gene: TRBV4-1
J gene: TRBJ2-3
CDR3 DNA: TGCGCCAGCAGCCCGGGGGATACGCAGTATTTT
CDR3 protein: CASSPGDTQYF

CDR3 length: 17
clone size: .
D gene: .
V gene: TRBV9
J gene: TRBJ2-6
CDR3 DNA: TGTGCCAGCAGCGAGGGGATTTTCAGCTCTGGGGCCAACGTCCTGACTTTC
CDR3 protein: CASSEGIFSSGANVLTF

CDR3 length: 16
clone size: once
D gene: .
V gene: TRBV18
J gene: TRBJ2-1
CDR3 DNA: TGTGCCAGCTCACCCAGCTCCCCGGGGCCGGCGGGAGAGCAGTTCTTC
CDR3 protein: CASSPSSPGPAGEQFF

CDR3 length: 15
clone size: .
D gene: TRBD1
V gene: TRBV28
J gene: TRBJ2-1
CDR3 DNA: TGTGCCAGCAGACCAGGACAGGGCTCCTACAATGAGCAGTTCTTC
CDR3 protein: CASRPGQGSYNEQFF

CDR3 length: 12
clone size: .
D gene: .
V gene: TRBV21-1
J gene: TRBJ1-2
CDR3 DNA: TGTGCCAGCAGCATGAGGGAGGATGGCTACACCTTC
CDR3 protein: CASSMREDGYTF

CDR3 length: 11
clone size: .
D gene: .
V gene: TRBV7-2
J gene: TRBJ1-3
CDR3 DNA: TGTGCCAGCAGCCAATTTACTGGAGCATATTTT
CDR3 protein: CASSQFTGAYF

CDR3 length: 16
clone size: .
D gene: TRBD2
V gene: TRBV6-4
J gene: TRBJ2-1
CDR3 DNA: TGTGCCAGCAGTTGGACTAGCGGGGGCCACTACAATGAGCAGTTCTTC
CDR3 protein: CASSWTSGGHYNEQFF

CDR3 length: 14
clone size: .
D gene: TRBD1
V gene: TRBV19
J gene: TRBJ1-2
CDR3 DNA: TGTGCCAGTAGTATTTCGACAGGGGGTAGTTGGTACACCTTC
CDR3 protein: CASSISTGGSWYTF

CDR3 length: 15
clone size: .
D gene: TRBD1
V gene: TRBV7-2
J gene: TRBJ1-2
CDR3 DNA: TGTGCCAGCAGCTCCACTCGACAGGGAGCGTTTGGCTACACCTTC
CDR3 protein: CASSSTRQGAFGYTF

CDR3 length: 15
clone size: .
D gene: .
V gene: TRBV7-9
J gene: TRBJ1-4
CDR3 DNA: TGTGCCAGCAGCTTAGCCGGGGGTATGCATGAAAAACTGTTTTTT
CDR3 protein: CASSLAGGMHEKLFF

CDR3 length: 14
clone size: .
D gene: .
V gene: TRBV10-3
J gene: TRBJ1-4
CDR3 DNA: TGTGCCATCAGTGATGGCCAGCGGGGTGAAAAACTGTTTTTT
CDR3 protein: CAISDGQRGEKLFF

CDR3 length: 15
clone size: .
D gene: .
V gene: TRBV21-1
J gene: TRBJ1-6
CDR3 DNA: TGTGCCAGCAGCAAAGAAGGGGACACCCACATGCCCCTCCACTTT
CDR3 protein: CASSKEGDTHMPLHF

CDR3 length: 17
clone size: .
D gene: TRBD2
V gene: TRBV5-3
J gene: TRBJ2-7
CDR3 DNA: TGTGCCAGAAGCTTGGGGACTAGCGGGGGGGAGCCCTACGAGCAGTACTTC
CDR3 protein: CARSLGTSGGEPYEQYF

CDR3 length: 21
clone size: few
D gene: .
V gene: TRBV19
J gene: TRBJ1-6
CDR3 DNA: TGTGCCAGTAGTATATCCATCCAGGGTTCGGCAGTCCGCTCCTATAATTCACCCCTCCACTTT
CDR3 protein: CASSISIQGSAVRSYNSPLHF

CDR3 length: 13
clone size: .
D gene: .
V gene: TRBV12-3/TRBV12-4
J gene: TRBJ1-1
CDR3 DNA: TGTGCCAGCAGTCGGCCGGGAACTAAAGAAGCTTTCTTT
CDR3 protein: CASSRPGTKEAFF

CDR3 length: 14
clone size: .
D gene: TRBD1
V gene: TRBV7-6
J gene: TRBJ2-1
CDR3 DNA: TGTGCCAGCAGCTCCACAGGGGGCGCTTCGGAGCAGTTCTTC
CDR3 protein: CASSSTGGASEQFF

CDR3 length: 13
clone size: many
D gene: .
V gene: TRBV6-4
J gene: TRBJ2-2
CDR3 DNA: TGTGCCAGCAGTGAAACTAGCACCGGGGAGCTGTTTTTT
CDR3 protein: CASSETSTGELFF

CDR3 length: 16
clone size: .
D gene: TRBD1
V gene: TRBV12-5
J gene: TRBJ2-4
CDR3 DNA: TGTGCTAGTGGTTTGGGTGGGACAGCTGGGGCGGACATTCAGTACTTC
CDR3 protein: CASGLGGTAGADIQYF

CDR3 length: 15
clone size: .
D gene: .
V gene: TRBV5-1
J gene: TRBJ2-7
CDR3 DNA: TGCGCCAGCAGCTTCGGGGAGCTGGGGTCCTACGAGCAGTACTTC
CDR3 protein: CASSFGELGSYEQYF

CDR3 length: 16
clone size: .
D gene: .
V gene: TRBV5-6
J gene: TRBJ2-5
CDR3 DNA: TGTGCCAGCATCCACAGAGCCCCTTCCTACCAAGAGACCCAGTACTTC
CDR3 protein: CASIHRAPSYQETQYF

CDR3 length: 12
clone size: once
D gene: .
V gene: TRBV6-5
J gene: TRBJ2-2
CDR3 DNA: TGTGCCAGCCTGGGGAGGACCGGGGAGCTGTTTTTT
CDR3 protein: CASLGRTGELFF

CDR3 length: 16
clone size: .
D gene: .
V gene: TRBV14
J gene: TRBJ1-1
CDR3 DNA: TGTGCCAGCACCCACGCGGGTCCCACCAGGGGCACTGAAGCTTTCTTT
CDR3 protein: CASTHAGPTRGTEAFF

CDR3 length: 12
clone size: .
D gene: TRBD1
V gene: TRBV5-6
J gene: TRBJ1-2
CDR3 DNA: TGTGCCAGCAGCTTGGGGGGACAGGGCTACACCTTC
CDR3 protein: CASSLGGQGYTF

CDR3 length: 14
clone size: once
D gene: TRBD1
V gene: TRBV24-1
J gene: TRBJ2-3
CDR3 DNA: TGTGCCACCAGTGGGGCGGACAGGGGCAATACGCAGTATTTT
CDR3 protein: CATSGADRGNTQYF

CDR3 length: 13
clone size: .
D gene: TRBD1
V gene: TRBV12-3/TRBV12-4
J gene: TRBJ1-6
CDR3 DNA: TGTGCCAGCAGTCCAGGGGGGTATTCACCCCTCCACTTT
CDR3 protein: CASSPGGYSPLHF

CDR3 length: 13
clone size: .
D gene: .
V gene: TRBV6-4
J gene: TRBJ1-5
CDR3 DNA: TGTGCCAGCAGTGAGGCGGCGAATCAGCCCCAGCATTTT
CDR3 protein: CASSEAANQPQHF